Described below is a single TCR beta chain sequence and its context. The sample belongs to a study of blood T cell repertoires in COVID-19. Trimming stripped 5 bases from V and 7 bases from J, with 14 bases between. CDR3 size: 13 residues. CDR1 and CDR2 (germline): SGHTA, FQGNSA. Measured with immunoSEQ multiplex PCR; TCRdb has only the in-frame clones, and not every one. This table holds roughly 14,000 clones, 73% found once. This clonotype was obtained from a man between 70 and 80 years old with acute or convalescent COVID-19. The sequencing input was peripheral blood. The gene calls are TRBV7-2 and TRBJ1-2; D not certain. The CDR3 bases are TGTGCCAGCAGCCCGGCGGGGTCGAGTGGCTACACCTTC. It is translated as CASSPAGSSGYTF.